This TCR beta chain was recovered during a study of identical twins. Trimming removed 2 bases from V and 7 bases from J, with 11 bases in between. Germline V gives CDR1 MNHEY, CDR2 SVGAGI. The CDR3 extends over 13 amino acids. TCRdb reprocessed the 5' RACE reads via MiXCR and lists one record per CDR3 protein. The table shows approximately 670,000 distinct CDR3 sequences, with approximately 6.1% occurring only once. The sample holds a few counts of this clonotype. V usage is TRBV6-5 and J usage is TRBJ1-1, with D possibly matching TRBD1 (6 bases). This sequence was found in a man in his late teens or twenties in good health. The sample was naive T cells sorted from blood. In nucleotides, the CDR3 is TGTGCCAGCAGTTACGGGGGGGCGAGTGAAGCTTTCTTT. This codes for CASSYGGASEAFF.